This passage covers 25 T cell receptor beta chains from one sample sequenced in a study of early T cells in non-severe SARS-CoV-2 infection. TCRdb recomputed calls from the 5' RACE reads with MiXCR, one row per CDR3 protein. The repertoire holds some 60,000 distinct CDR3 sequences, under 10% seen once, with 8% to 9% in the top ten. What was sequenced was whole blood. The origin of the receptors is an adult who was a healthcare worker with PCR-confirmed SARS-CoV-2 infection or an uninfected control (not recorded which).

This clonotype appeared many times. The chain uses TRBV4-3 and TRBJ1-4; 7 bases match TRBD1. CDR1 and CDR2 from the germline V gene are LGHNA and YSLEER. With V trimmed by 0 bases and J by 8 bases, 9 bases remained unmatched. This CDR3 has 16 residues. The CDR3, as DNA: TGCGCCAGCAGCCAAGATCTAGGGACAGCCACGGAAAAACTGTTTTTT. Its translation is CASSQDLGTATEKLFF.

This clonotype was seen ten or more times. This sequence joins TRBV15 and TRBJ2-1; possibly TRBD2 for D (5 bases). The CDR3 has 12 amino acids. The germline V gene has CDR1 LNHNV and CDR2 YYDKDF (reference sequence). Trimming pared 5 bases from V and 3 bases from J, leaving 5 bases between. CDR3 amino acids: CATSRDYNEQFF. Here the CDR3 DNA reads TGTGCCACCAGCCGGGACTACAATGAGCAGTTCTTC.

This clonotype was observed a few times. The chain recombines TRBV5-1 with TRBJ2-1; D remains unclear. The V gene lost 4 bases and the J gene lost 7 bases, with 9 bases spanning the gap. This CDR3 is 12 amino acids long. The germline V gene encodes CDR1 SGHRS and CDR2 YFSETQ. The CDR3 DNA reads as TGCGCCAGCAGCCAACAGCAGAATGAGCAGTTCTTC. It specifies CASSQQQNEQFF.

The chain recombines TRBV15 with TRBJ2-1; D unclear. The germline V gene encodes CDR1 LNHNV and CDR2 YYDKDF (reference sequence). The V end lost 4 bases, the J end lost 4 bases, and 2 bases lay between the germline ends. This CDR3 is 11 amino acids long. DNA for the CDR3: TGTGCCACCAGCAAATACAATGAGCAGTTCTTC. Its translation is CATSKYNEQFF.

This clonotype was recorded at least ten times. This chain links TRBV15 with TRBJ2-5; no firm D call. CDR3 length equals 14 residues. V lost 1 base and J lost 5, with 11 bases in between. CDR1 and CDR2 from the germline V gene are LNHNV and YYDKDF (reference sequence). This chain's CDR3 is CATSRAGKRETQYF. The CDR3 nucleotides are TGTGCCACCAGCAGAGCGGGCAAAAGGGAGACCCAGTACTTC.

This clonotype has ten or more counts. The rearrangement links TRBV25-1 to TRBJ1-1; the D is unclear. Germline lookup yields CDR1 MGHDK and CDR2 SYGVNS. This CDR3 is 13 amino acids long. V lost 4 bases and J lost 4, with 10 bases in between. The CDR3 reads CASSASWGTEAFF. CDR3 nucleotides: TGTGCCAGCAGTGCCTCTTGGGGCACTGAAGCTTTCTTT. Full variable domain (rest looked up from reference TRBV25-1 and TRBJ1-1): EADIYQTPRYLVIGTGKKITLECSQTMGHDKMYWYQQDPGMELHLIHYSYGVNSTEKGDLSSESTVSRIRTEHFPLTLESARPSHTSQYLCASSASWGTEAFFGQGTRLTVV.

In its sample, this clonotype was seen many times. The chain recombines TRBV11-2 with TRBJ2-7; no definite D call. Trimming left V 4 bases short and J 4 bases short, with 8 bases between. Germline loops: CDR1 SGHAT, CDR2 FQNNGV. This CDR3 region has 12 residues. CDR3 amino acids: CASSSDAYEQYF. The CDR3 coding sequence is TGTGCCAGCAGCTCGGACGCTTACGAGCAGTACTTC.

The CDR3 sequence: CASSATGVSPLHF. The CDR3 bases are TGTGCCAGCAGCGCCACAGGGGTCTCACCCCTCCACTTT. This chain connects TRBV14 to TRBJ1-6; 7 nucleotides agree with TRBD1. Germline V gene data show CDR1 as SGHDN and CDR2 as FVKESK. This CDR3 has 13 residues. The V and J ends lost 5 bases and 10 bases, in that order; junction bases with no gene match: 5.

The V gene is TRBV2, the J gene TRBJ2-3; a possible D gene is TRBD2 (5 bases). V was shortened by 4 bases and J by 0 bases, with 5 bases between the two germline ends. This CDR3 has 13 residues. The germline V gene encodes CDR1 SNHLY and CDR2 FYNNEI. The CDR3 is CASSGTSTDTQYF. The CDR3 region has the DNA TGTGCCAGCAGTGGGACTAGCACAGATACGCAGTATTTT.

Ten or more counts support this clonotype. V is TRBV12-3 or TRBV12-4 and J is TRBJ2-7; weak D call: TRBD2 (6 bases). V was trimmed by 3 bases and J by 0 bases, leaving 9 bases between them. The CDR3 consists of 14 residues. The CDR3 coding sequence is TGTGCCAGCAGTTTGGGAGGACCCTCCTACGAGCAGTACTTC. Its translation is CASSLGGPSYEQYF.

The chain couples TRBV4-1 to TRBJ2-7, with 9 positions matching TRBD1. Germline V lookup: CDR1 MGHRA, CDR2 YSYEKL. The trim removed 4 bases at V and 2 bases at J, leaving 6 bases unmatched. CDR3 length: 15 residues. The CDR3: CASSLTWDRAYEQYF. Here the CDR3 DNA reads TGCGCCAGCAGCCTTACTTGGGACAGGGCCTACGAGCAGTACTTC.

This clonotype was observed a few times. This rearrangement joins TRBV12-5 to TRBJ1-5; D call uncertain. The CDR3 length is 15 residues. V lost 3 bases and J lost 6, with 15 bases in between. CDR1 is LGHNT and CDR2 is FRNRAP in the germline V gene. This CDR3 is CASGFQDLVGQPQHF. DNA of the CDR3: TGTGCTAGTGGTTTCCAGGACTTGGTAGGTCAGCCCCAGCATTTT.

This clonotype was seen a few times. This chain connects TRBV7-9 to TRBJ2-1, with D perhaps TRBD1 (7 bases). The CDR3 spans 16 residues. Germline loops: CDR1 SEHNR, CDR2 FQNEAQ (reference sequence). V was clipped by 5 bases and J by 1 base, with 15 bases between them. The chain's CDR3 is CASSGAQGGSYNEQFF. Here the CDR3 DNA reads TGTGCCAGCAGCGGGGCCCAGGGGGGATCCTACAATGAGCAGTTCTTC.

This clonotype appeared many times. The CDR3 is CASSPRRGDGTEAFF. The CDR3, as DNA: TGTGCCAGCTCACCGAGGAGGGGCGATGGCACTGAAGCTTTCTTT. This chain uses TRBV18 with TRBJ1-1; a possible D gene is TRBD1 (5 bases). Trimming took 3 bases from V and 4 from J, leaving 15 bases between them. This CDR3 is 15 amino acids long. Per the germline V gene, CDR1 is KGHSH and CDR2 is LQKENI.

This clonotype was counted many times. V gene TRBV6-1 combines with J gene TRBJ2-3, with D tentatively TRBD1 (6 bases). Between the trimmed V and J ends, which lost 0 bases and 0 bases, there was a span of 10 bases. Per the germline V gene, CDR1 is MNHNS and CDR2 is SASEGT. The CDR3 contains 16 residues. The CDR3 loop reads CASSEALGTSTDTQYF. As DNA, the CDR3 is TGTGCCAGCAGTGAAGCGCTAGGGACAAGCACAGATACGCAGTATTTT.

The chain is built from TRBV19 and TRBJ2-5; 9 nucleotides line up with TRBD1. Germline V gene data show CDR1 as LNHDA and CDR2 as SQIVND (reference sequence). The CDR3 consists of 16 residues. V shed 2 bases and J 4 bases; nucleotides not matched to a gene: 8. CDR3 region: CASSISRDRVLETQYF. Here the CDR3 DNA reads TGTGCCAGTAGTATATCCCGGGACAGGGTTTTAGAGACCCAGTACTTC.

Many counts were recorded for this clonotype. The rearrangement links TRBV19 to TRBJ2-2, with a weak D call TRBD2 (5 bases). Germline CDR1 is LNHDA and CDR2 is SQIVND (reference sequence). This CDR3 is 16 amino acids long. V was shortened by 7 bases and J by 1 base, with 16 bases between the two germline ends. The CDR3: CASKRVWGENTGELFF. CDR3 in DNA: TGTGCCAGTAAAAGGGTCTGGGGAGAGAACACCGGGGAGCTGTTTTTT.

The chain carries TRBV6-1 and TRBJ1-5; no reliable D call. CDR3 length equals 14 residues. Germline V gives CDR1 MNHNS, CDR2 SASEGT. The V end lost 7 bases, the J end lost 0 bases, and 10 bases lay between the germline ends. In nucleotides, the CDR3 is TGTGCCAGCACCGAGGGAATTAGCAATCAGCCCCAGCATTTT. Translated, it gives CASTEGISNQPQHF.

This clonotype has ten or more counts. The rearrangement joins TRBV29-1 to TRBJ2-2; 8 positions agree with TRBD1. Germline values: CDR1 SQVTM, CDR2 ANQGSEA. Trimming removed 4 bases from V and 0 bases from J; junction bases left unmatched: 4. The CDR3 runs 15 residues. The CDR3 nucleotides read TGCAGCGTTGGGGGACAGGCTACGAACACCGGGGAGCTGTTTTTT. Amino acids: CSVGGQATNTGELFF.

This clonotype was seen a handful of times. CDR3 coding DNA: TGTGCCAGCAGCCCGGAACTAGCCACAGATACGCAGTATTTT. It codes for CASSPELATDTQYF. This sequence joins TRBV7-3 and TRBJ2-3; TRBD2 might be the D (6 bases). This CDR3 region has 14 residues. Trimming cost V 5 bases and J 2 bases, with 11 bases left between them. Germline V gene lookup returns CDR1 SGHTA and CDR2 FQGTGA.

This chain links TRBV4-2 with TRBJ2-3; unclear D gene. CDR1 LGHNA and CDR2 YNFKEQ come from the germline V gene. This CDR3 has 13 amino acids. The V and J ends lost 3 bases and 3 bases respectively, with 7 bases between them. The chain's CDR3 is CASSQSYTDTQYF. In nucleotides, the CDR3 is TGTGCCAGCAGCCAGAGCTATACAGATACGCAGTATTTT.

The V and J genes are TRBV29-1 and TRBJ2-3; 8 bases match TRBD2. Germline V gene lookup returns CDR1 SQVTM and CDR2 ANQGSEA. With 6 bases clipped from V and 4 bases from J, the junction kept 9 bases outside the gene matches. This CDR3 region has 14 residues. The CDR3 is CSVAGLDSPDTQYF. The CDR3 bases are TGCAGCGTGGCGGGACTAGATTCCCCAGATACGCAGTATTTT.

Relative to its sample, this clonotype is medium-sized (0.01 to 0.1%). The chain combines TRBV7-9 with TRBJ2-1; D unclear. V lost 5 bases to trimming and J lost 8 bases, with 10 bases between them. The CDR3 spans 12 residues. The germline V gene has CDR1 SEHNR and CDR2 FQNEAQ (reference sequence). CDR3: CASSNTVDEQFF. The DNA for the CDR3 is TGTGCCAGCAGCAATACAGTGGATGAGCAGTTCTTC.

The V gene is TRBV20-1, the J gene TRBJ2-3, with a tentative D call TRBD2 (5 bases). CDR1 and CDR2 (germline): DFQATT, SNEGSKA (reference sequence). The CDR3 extends over 14 amino acids. Between the trimmed V and J ends, which lost 6 bases and 3 bases, there was a span of 16 bases. The CDR3 sequence is CSAAGSGITDTQYF. CDR3 bases: TGCAGTGCGGCTGGCTCCGGGATAACAGATACGCAGTATTTT.

This chain uses TRBV5-1 with TRBJ1-4; TRBD1 matches 7 bases. The CDR3 spans 14 residues. The germline V gene encodes CDR1 SGHRS and CDR2 YFSETQ. V gave up 4 bases and J gave up 3 bases; unmatched junction bases: 3. CDR3 sequence: CASSVQGSNEKLFF. For the CDR3, the DNA is TGCGCCAGCAGCGTACAGGGGTCTAATGAAAAACTGTTTTTT.